The sequence of this T cell receptor beta chain was determined in a study of Ad26.COV2.S vaccination and SARS-CoV-2 variants (dated by TCRdb to 2020 to 2023). About the study as a whole: Donors in the vaccine arm were drawn from COV1001, a phase I-IIa trial of Ad26.COV2.S in healthy adults that was multicentre, randomized, double-blind and placebo-controlled. Ad26.COV2.S was administered intramuscularly at 5 x 10^10 or 1 x 10^11 viral particles, either as a single shot or as two shots given 56 days apart. Trial participants were randomized into five groups of five, in which low-dose or high-dose Ad26.COV2.S was given once or twice, or placebo was given on both occasions. The TCR-sequenced set comprised around 30 samples: approximately 20 Ad26.COV2.S vaccine recipients, 5 placebo recipients and 8 SARS-CoV-2 convalescent individuals. The specificity and breadth of SARS-CoV-2-reactive T cell receptors after Ad26.COV2.S vaccination were assessed by TCRbeta repertoire sequencing. Investigators did not know the trial group allocation while performing experiments and assessing outcomes. General findings and caveats noted by the study authors: Comparing responses between vaccine doses or regimens was not something the study was powered to do. The authors noted that total T cell responses may have been underestimated by the TCR breadth and depth analyses. After vaccination, spike-specific CD8+ and CD4+ T cell responses were reported to show substantial breadth. Non-spike TCR breadth was comparable between vaccine and placebo recipients, consistent with the vaccine containing only spike. Spike-specific TCR breadth was higher in Ad26.COV2.S recipients than in placebo recipients (P = 0.0014).

Looking up the germline V gene yields CDR1 KGHSH and CDR2 LQKENI. Measured from the cysteine to the phenylalanine, the CDR3 is 15 residues long. Here the CDR3 DNA is all that survives: 45 bases in frame from base 1. After removal of 3 bases from V and 4 bases from J, the junction retains 6 bases not matched to a gene. This clone was seen a handful of times. Its binding antigen is unknown. Qualities for individual bases were not recorded, and no much larger clone is one base off. The immunoSEQ Assay was the method used to sequence TCRbeta CDR3 regions. After extraction, genomic DNA underwent amplification by bias-controlled multiplex PCR, followed by high-throughput sequencing. For the original study's pipeline: To quantify the absolute abundance of each unique TCRbeta CDR3 region, sequences were collapsed and filtered. Usable DNA was measured by amplifying reference genes present in all nucleated cells, and TCRbeta template counts were normalized to that usable DNA to estimate T cell fraction. Repertoire TCRs were annotated as SARS-CoV-2-specific by exact matching of V gene, CDR3 amino acid sequence and J gene to a known reactive TCR set. The reference SARS-CoV-2 TCR set came from MIRA and was filtered for enrichment in COVID-19-positive ImmuneCODE repertoires, removing public or cross-reactive TCRs. Based on the MIRA antigens, annotated TCRs were further analysed at the level of specific ORF or position within ORF. Breadth was defined as the number of annotated unique rearrangements divided by the total number of unique productive rearrangements, and depth was defined as the summed frequency of the annotated unique rearrangements. Two-sided Wilcoxon rank-sum tests were used to compare TCR breadth between groups. TCRdb limited this immuneACCESS table to in-frame rearrangements with V and J called. A share of clones is missing; checked studies link under half to unresolved V genes, and the rest is unexplained. V, J and clone size reflect that table, while D and trimming were determined from the DNA. The sample records about 350,000 clones, around nine tenths of which are singletons. The ten largest clones capture around 11% of the sample.

Interpreted using the paper, the treatment or condition label stands for: over 15 received Ad26.COV2.S at low or high dose, single or two shots; a few received placebo; per-sample allocation not given. Repertoires of vaccine and placebo recipients were sequenced from samples collected on day 63 after the first injection. In Cohort 1b, around 23 adults aged 18-55 years were enrolled at a single site in Boston, USA, between 29 July and 7 August 2020. Ad26.COV2.S was a replication-incompetent adenovirus type 26 vector expressing a prefusion-stabilized SARS-CoV-2 spike protein from the original Wuhan strain.

The chain is encoded by TRBV18 joined to TRBJ2-7, with 10 bases in between that match TRBD1. The sample consisted of peripheral blood, taken in a trial of Ad26.COV2.S vaccine versus placebo. This sequence was found in a person between 18 and 59 years old who received the Ad26.COV2.S COVID-19 vaccine or a placebo. Read as DNA, the sequence is TGTGCCAGCTCACCGGACAGGGGGAGCAAGTACGAGCAGTACTTC. Its protein product is CASSPDRGSKYEQYF.